Listed below are T cell receptor beta chains from one sample, sequenced in a study of OX40 agonist ivuxolimab in advanced cancers. Clones were sequenced by immunoSEQ multiplex PCR, and TCRdb holds only the in-frame ones, with some missing. The sample holds about 140,000 clones, roughly 91% seen once. The sample consisted of CD4+ or CD8+ T cells sorted from blood, taken in a trial of the OX40 agonist ivuxolimab. These receptors were taken from an adult with an advanced solid tumor such as melanoma, head and neck, liver or kidney cancer. The CDR3 runs from the conserved cysteine through the conserved F or W. A D gene is named only where the DNA matches it firmly. Size is omitted from some rows. Given values are once, few, many or a class for expanded clones.

CDR3aa: CASSLGGTNTEAFF
CDR3nt: TGTGCCAGCAGCTTAGGGGGGACTAACACTGAAGCTTTCTTT
j_gene: TRBJ1-1
d_gene: .
v_gene: TRBV11-3
abundance: .

CDR3aa: CASSRRGQWGNQPQHF
CDR3nt: TGTGCCAGCAGCAGACGGGGGCAGTGGGGCAATCAGCCCCAGCATTTT
j_gene: TRBJ1-5
d_gene: .
v_gene: TRBV5-4
abundance: .

CDR3aa: CASSDLRYENQPQHF
CDR3nt: TGTGCCAGCAGTGACCTCAGATATGAAAATCAGCCCCAGCATTTT
j_gene: TRBJ1-5
d_gene: .
v_gene: TRBV6-4
abundance: .

CDR3aa: CASSLGLTQETQYF
CDR3nt: TGTGCCAGCAGCTTGGGCCTGACACAAGAGACCCAGTACTTC
j_gene: TRBJ2-5
d_gene: .
v_gene: TRBV7-2
abundance: .

CDR3aa: CASSLDTTYGYTF
CDR3nt: TGTGCCAGCAGCCTGGACACTACCTATGGCTACACCTTC
j_gene: TRBJ1-2
d_gene: .
v_gene: TRBV7-6
abundance: .

CDR3aa: CASSPGLTTDTQYF
CDR3nt: TGTGCCAGCAGCCCGGGACTAACCACAGATACGCAGTATTTT
j_gene: TRBJ2-3
d_gene: TRBD2
v_gene: TRBV6-5
abundance: .

CDR3aa: CASSESGIYGYTF
CDR3nt: TGTGCCAGCAGTGAATCTGGGATCTATGGCTACACCTTC
j_gene: TRBJ1-2
d_gene: .
v_gene: TRBV6-1
abundance: .

CDR3aa: CASSLPGGQGYGYTF
CDR3nt: TGTGCCAGCAGTTTGCCTGGGGGGCAGGGCTATGGCTACACCTTC
j_gene: TRBJ1-2
d_gene: .
v_gene: TRBV28
abundance: .

CDR3aa: CASSPPALYEQYF
CDR3nt: TGTGCCAGCTCACCCCCGGCCCTATACGAGCAGTACTTC
j_gene: TRBJ2-7
d_gene: .
v_gene: TRBV18
abundance: .

CDR3aa: CASSSGHIQYF
CDR3nt: TGTGCCAGCAGCTCTGGCCACATTCAGTACTTC
j_gene: TRBJ2-4
d_gene: .
v_gene: TRBV11-1
abundance: .

CDR3aa: CASSQGHLRDYGYTF
CDR3nt: TGCGCCAGCAGCCAGGGGCACCTTCGAGACTATGGCTACACCTTC
j_gene: TRBJ1-2
d_gene: .
v_gene: TRBV4-3
abundance: .

CDR3aa: CASGQGAGQPQHF
CDR3nt: TGTGCCTCCGGACAGGGGGCAGGTCAGCCCCAGCATTTT
j_gene: TRBJ1-5
d_gene: TRBD1
v_gene: TRBV30
abundance: few

CDR3aa: CASSQQSRSTDTQYF
CDR3nt: TGCGCCAGCAGCCAACAGTCACGGAGCACAGATACGCAGTATTTT
j_gene: TRBJ2-3
d_gene: .
v_gene: TRBV4-1
abundance: .

CDR3aa: CASRTDRNNQPQHF
CDR3nt: TGTGCCAGCAGGACAGACAGAAACAATCAGCCCCAGCATTTT
j_gene: TRBJ1-5
d_gene: .
v_gene: TRBV28
abundance: .

CDR3aa: CASSYPVKTQYF
CDR3nt: TGTGCCAGCAGCTACCCGGTAAAGACCCAGTACTTC
j_gene: TRBJ2-5
d_gene: .
v_gene: TRBV7-2
abundance: .

CDR3aa: CASSFGGARETQYF
CDR3nt: TGTGCCAGCAGTTTTGGAGGGGCGCGGGAGACCCAGTACTTC
j_gene: TRBJ2-5
d_gene: .
v_gene: TRBV28
abundance: .

CDR3aa: CASSSGTSNYGYTF
CDR3nt: TGCGCCAGCAGCTCAGGGACATCGAACTATGGCTACACCTTC
j_gene: TRBJ1-2
d_gene: .
v_gene: TRBV5-1
abundance: .

CDR3aa: CASSSGPRNEQFF
CDR3nt: TGTGCCAGCAGCAGCGGGCCTAGGAATGAGCAGTTCTTC
j_gene: TRBJ2-1
d_gene: .
v_gene: TRBV7-2
abundance: once

CDR3aa: CASSLGQPVPEAFF
CDR3nt: TGCGCCAGCAGCTTGGGACAGCCAGTTCCTGAAGCTTTCTTT
j_gene: TRBJ1-1
d_gene: .
v_gene: TRBV5-1
abundance: .

CDR3aa: CASSLLWGSYNEQFF
CDR3nt: TGTGCCAGTAGCCTTCTCTGGGGCTCCTACAATGAGCAGTTCTTC
j_gene: TRBJ2-1
d_gene: .
v_gene: TRBV19
abundance: once

CDR3aa: CASSLGSGGYNSPLHF
CDR3nt: TGTGCCAGCAGCTTGGGGTCCGGGGGGTATAATTCACCCCTCCACTTT
j_gene: TRBJ1-6
d_gene: .
v_gene: TRBV5-6
abundance: .

CDR3aa: CASRSRGGGYTF
CDR3nt: TGTGCCAGCAGATCCCGGGGAGGTGGCTACACCTTC
j_gene: TRBJ1-2
d_gene: .
v_gene: TRBV6-5
abundance: few

CDR3aa: CASSSRLERGTGDTQYF
CDR3nt: TGTGCCAGCAGCTCCAGACTAGAGCGGGGGACCGGAGATACGCAGTATTTT
j_gene: TRBJ2-3
d_gene: TRBD2
v_gene: TRBV7-8
abundance: .

CDR3aa: CASSFGTENQPQHF
CDR3nt: TGTGCCAGCAGCTTCGGAACAGAGAATCAGCCCCAGCATTTT
j_gene: TRBJ1-5
d_gene: .
v_gene: TRBV7-9
abundance: .

CDR3aa: CASSFRSSRSYNEQFF
CDR3nt: TGTGCCAGCAGTTTCCGGAGCAGCCGCTCCTACAATGAGCAGTTCTTC
j_gene: TRBJ2-1
d_gene: .
v_gene: TRBV27
abundance: .

CDR3aa: CASSSRLAGRGNEQFF
CDR3nt: TGTGCCAGTAGTTCGAGACTAGCGGGGCGGGGCAATGAGCAGTTCTTC
j_gene: TRBJ2-1
d_gene: TRBD2
v_gene: TRBV19
abundance: once

CDR3aa: CASSRTGGDYGYTF
CDR3nt: TGTGCCAGCAGCCGGACAGGGGGCGACTATGGCTACACCTTC
j_gene: TRBJ1-2
d_gene: TRBD1
v_gene: TRBV5-8
abundance: .

CDR3aa: CASSSPGQGSNEKLFF
CDR3nt: TGTGCCAGCAGTTCCCCGGGACAGGGGTCCAATGAAAAACTGTTTTTT
j_gene: TRBJ1-4
d_gene: TRBD1
v_gene: TRBV27
abundance: .

CDR3aa: CASSEAGRGLYEQYF
CDR3nt: TGTGCCAGCAGTGAAGCGGGGCGGGGTCTGTACGAGCAGTACTTC
j_gene: TRBJ2-7
d_gene: .
v_gene: TRBV6-1
abundance: .

CDR3aa: CATSRSDRGLWETNEKLFF
CDR3nt: TGTGCCACCAGCAGGTCAGACAGGGGGCTGTGGGAAACTAATGAAAAACTGTTTTTT
j_gene: TRBJ1-4
d_gene: TRBD1
v_gene: TRBV15
abundance: .

CDR3aa: CASSLGGQGNTGELFF
CDR3nt: TGTGCCAGCAGCTTAGGGGGGCAGGGTAACACCGGGGAGCTGTTTTTT
j_gene: TRBJ2-2
d_gene: .
v_gene: TRBV7-7
abundance: .

CDR3aa: CASSKAHHWAHTEAFF
CDR3nt: TGTGCCAGCAGCAAAGCACATCATTGGGCTCACACTGAAGCTTTCTTT
j_gene: TRBJ1-1
d_gene: .
v_gene: TRBV21-1
abundance: .

CDR3aa: CASSPQPSDTGELFF
CDR3nt: TGCGCCAGCAGCCCTCAGCCTTCGGACACCGGGGAGCTGTTTTTT
j_gene: TRBJ2-2
d_gene: .
v_gene: TRBV5-1
abundance: once

CDR3aa: CASSSTSGRAGEQFF
CDR3nt: TGTGCCAGCAGCTCGACTAGCGGGAGGGCCGGTGAGCAGTTCTTC
j_gene: TRBJ2-1
d_gene: TRBD2
v_gene: TRBV6-5
abundance: .

CDR3aa: CASSLGDRDDEQYF
CDR3nt: TGTGCCAGCAGCTTAGGGGACAGGGATGACGAGCAGTACTTC
j_gene: TRBJ2-7
d_gene: TRBD1
v_gene: TRBV7-2
abundance: once

CDR3aa: CASLNLSDSPLHF
CDR3nt: TGCGCCAGCCTCAATCTTTCTGATTCACCCCTCCACTTT
j_gene: TRBJ1-6
d_gene: .
v_gene: TRBV10-2
abundance: once

CDR3aa: CASSQAGGLSNEQFF
CDR3nt: TGCGCCAGCAGCCAAGCGGGGGGCCTCTCCAATGAGCAGTTCTTC
j_gene: TRBJ2-1
d_gene: .
v_gene: TRBV4-3
abundance: .

CDR3aa: CASSRTGGDQPQHF
CDR3nt: TGCGCCAGCAGCCGAACAGGGGGAGACCAGCCCCAGCATTTT
j_gene: TRBJ1-5
d_gene: TRBD1
v_gene: TRBV5-1
abundance: .

CDR3aa: CASSPGQGLSSSGNTIYF
CDR3nt: TGTGCCAGCAGCCCGGGACAGGGCTTATCGTCCTCTGGAAACACCATATATTTT
j_gene: TRBJ1-3
d_gene: TRBD1
v_gene: TRBV28
abundance: .

CDR3aa: CASTRRQGNTEAFF
CDR3nt: TGTGCCAGCACTAGGAGACAAGGGAACACTGAAGCTTTCTTT
j_gene: TRBJ1-1
d_gene: .
v_gene: TRBV2
abundance: .

CDR3aa: CSAGLGDGYTF
CDR3nt: TGCAGTGCGGGCCTGGGGGATGGCTACACCTTC
j_gene: TRBJ1-2
d_gene: .
v_gene: TRBV20-1
abundance: .

CDR3aa: CASSGAALTHAYNSPLHF
CDR3nt: TGTGCCAGTAGCGGGGCGGCCCTAACACATGCCTATAATTCACCCCTCCACTTT
j_gene: TRBJ1-6
d_gene: .
v_gene: TRBV19
abundance: .

CDR3aa: CATSRVRATNEKLFF
CDR3nt: TGTGCCACCAGCAGAGTAAGAGCAACTAATGAAAAACTGTTTTTT
j_gene: TRBJ1-4
d_gene: .
v_gene: TRBV15
abundance: .

CDR3aa: CASHSTGGMEQYF
CDR3nt: TGTGCCAGCCATTCGACAGGGGGCATGGAGCAGTACTTC
j_gene: TRBJ2-7
d_gene: TRBD1
v_gene: TRBV28
abundance: .

CDR3aa: CASSPWRGQTQNIQYF
CDR3nt: TGCGCCAGCAGTCCGTGGAGGGGGCAGACTCAAAACATTCAGTACTTC
j_gene: TRBJ2-4
d_gene: .
v_gene: TRBV4-1
abundance: .

CDR3aa: CATYHYGYTF
CDR3nt: TGTGCCACCTACCACTATGGCTACACCTTC
j_gene: TRBJ1-2
d_gene: .
v_gene: TRBV6-5
abundance: few

CDR3aa: CASSRRQPNTEAFF
CDR3nt: TGTGCCAGCAGCAGGCGACAGCCGAACACTGAAGCTTTCTTT
j_gene: TRBJ1-1
d_gene: .
v_gene: TRBV7-8
abundance: .

CDR3aa: CASRLAGSNYEQYF
CDR3nt: TGTGCCAGCAGGCTAGCGGGTTCAAACTACGAGCAGTACTTC
j_gene: TRBJ2-7
d_gene: TRBD2
v_gene: TRBV28
abundance: .

CDR3aa: CASSLDPQGNTQYF
CDR3nt: TGTGCCAGCAGCTTAGATCCTCAAGGGAATACGCAGTATTTT
j_gene: TRBJ2-3
d_gene: .
v_gene: TRBV11-2
abundance: .